Below, one T cell receptor beta chain is given with its context. Its target is not known. All of the isolated RNA was reverse transcribed, so expressed TCRB transcripts were sequenced. Only in-frame clones appear in the TCRdb table, and some are missing; sequencing was by immunoSEQ multiplex PCR. Here the sample spans about 470,000 clones, 25% to 35% being singletons. The data originate from a study of beta chain features in type 1 diabetes. Looking at the study overall: Patients shared similar age, gender and cell yields with healthy donors. General study results and limits: TCRB repertoires of naive, central memory and Treg cells appeared more similar among patients than among healthy donors. For type 1 diabetes patients, VDJ junctions showed fewer insertions and more deletions.

Once sorted, every population was more than 95% pure. Deletions cut 0 bases from V and 4 bases from J, with 7 bases between. The CDR3 runs to 12 residues. Germline CDR1 GTSNPN, CDR2 SVGIG (reference sequence). The chain recombines TRBV30 with TRBJ2-7; D gene unclear. The clonotype was recovered from a man between 18 and 29 years old in good health. The sample was naive CD4+ T cells from blood. The CDR3: CAWSVSRYEQYF. CDR3 coding DNA: TGTGCCTGGAGTGTTTCGCGGTACGAGCAGTACTTC.